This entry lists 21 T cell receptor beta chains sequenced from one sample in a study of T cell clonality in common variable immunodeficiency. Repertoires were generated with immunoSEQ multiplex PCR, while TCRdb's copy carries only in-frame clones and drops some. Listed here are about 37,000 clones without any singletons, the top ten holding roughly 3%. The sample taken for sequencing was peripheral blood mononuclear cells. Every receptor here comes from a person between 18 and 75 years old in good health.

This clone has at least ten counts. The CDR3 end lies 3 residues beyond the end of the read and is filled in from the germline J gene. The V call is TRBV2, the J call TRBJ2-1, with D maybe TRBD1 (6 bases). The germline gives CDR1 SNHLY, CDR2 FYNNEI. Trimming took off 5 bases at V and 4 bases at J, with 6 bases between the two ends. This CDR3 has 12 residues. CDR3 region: CASSTGYNEQFF. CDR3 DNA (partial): TGTGCCAGCAGTACAGGGTACAATGAG.

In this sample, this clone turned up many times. The CDR3 here is CASSDLTPNSYEQYF. The covered CDR3 bases are TGTGCCAGCAGTGATCTGACACCCAACTCCTACGAG. V gene TRBV6-1 combines with J gene TRBJ2-7; D uncertain. The read falls 3 residues short of the CDR3 end, and the missing part is taken from the germline J gene. The germline V gene has CDR1 MNHNS and CDR2 SASEGT. This CDR3 is built from 15 residues. Trimming took 3 bases from V and 0 from J, leaving 12 bases between them.

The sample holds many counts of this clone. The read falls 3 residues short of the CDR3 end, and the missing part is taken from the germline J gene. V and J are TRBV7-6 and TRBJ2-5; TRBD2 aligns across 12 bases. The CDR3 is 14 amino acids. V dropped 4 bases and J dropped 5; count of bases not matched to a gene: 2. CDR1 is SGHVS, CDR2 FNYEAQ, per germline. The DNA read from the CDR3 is TGTGCCAGCAGCTCTAGCGGGAGGGCGGAGACC. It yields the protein CASSSSGRAET. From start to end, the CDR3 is CASSSSGRAETQYF.

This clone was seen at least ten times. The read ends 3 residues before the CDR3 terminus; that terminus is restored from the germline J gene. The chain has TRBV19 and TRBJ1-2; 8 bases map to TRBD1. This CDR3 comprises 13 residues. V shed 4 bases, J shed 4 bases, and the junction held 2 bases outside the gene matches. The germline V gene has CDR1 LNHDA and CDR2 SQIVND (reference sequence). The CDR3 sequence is CASSTGQGYGYTF. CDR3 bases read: TGTGCCAGTAGTACTGGACAGGGCTATGGC.

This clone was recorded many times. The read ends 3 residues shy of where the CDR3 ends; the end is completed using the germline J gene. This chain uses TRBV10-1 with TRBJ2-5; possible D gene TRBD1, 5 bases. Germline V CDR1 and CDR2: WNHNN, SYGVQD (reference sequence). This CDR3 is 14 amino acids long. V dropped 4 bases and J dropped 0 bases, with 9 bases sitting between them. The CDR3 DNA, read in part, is TGCGCCAGCAGTGTTCTGACAGACCAAGAGACC. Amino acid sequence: CASSVLTDQET. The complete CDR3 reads CASSVLTDQETQYF.

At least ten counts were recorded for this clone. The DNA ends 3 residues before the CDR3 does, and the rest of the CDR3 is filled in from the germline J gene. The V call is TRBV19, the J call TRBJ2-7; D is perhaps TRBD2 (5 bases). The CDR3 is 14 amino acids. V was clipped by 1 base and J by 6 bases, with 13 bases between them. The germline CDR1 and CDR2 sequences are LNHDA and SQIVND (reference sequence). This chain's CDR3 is CASSIVSERAEQYF. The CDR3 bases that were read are TGTGCCAGTAGTATAGTTAGCGAGAGAGCCGAG.

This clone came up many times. Partial CDR3 DNA: TGCGCCAGCAAAAGAACTAGCCGGGAAGAGGATACG. This gives the protein CASKRTSREEDT. The entire CDR3 protein reads CASKRTSREEDTQYF. The V call is TRBV5-1, the J call TRBJ2-3; weak D call: TRBD2 (6 bases). Read coverage stops 3 residues before the CDR3 terminus; the germline J gene supplies the remainder. The CDR3 contains 15 residues. Per germline, CDR1 SGHRS and CDR2 YFSETQ. V lost 6 bases and J 6 bases, leaving 20 bases between the germline ends.

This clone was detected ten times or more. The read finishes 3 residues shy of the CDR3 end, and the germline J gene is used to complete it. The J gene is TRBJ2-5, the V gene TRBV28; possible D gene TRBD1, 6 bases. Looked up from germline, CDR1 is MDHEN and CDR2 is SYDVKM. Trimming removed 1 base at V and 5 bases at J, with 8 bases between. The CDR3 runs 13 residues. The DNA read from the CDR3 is TGTGCCAGCAGTTTATACAGGGAGGAGACC. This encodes CASSLYREET. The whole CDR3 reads CASSLYREETQYF. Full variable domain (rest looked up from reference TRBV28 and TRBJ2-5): DVKVTQSSRYLVKRTGEKVFLECVQDMDHENMFWYRQDPGLGLRLIYFSYDVKMKEKGDIPEGYSVSREKKERFSLILESASTNQTSMYLCASSLYREETQYFGPGTRLLVL.

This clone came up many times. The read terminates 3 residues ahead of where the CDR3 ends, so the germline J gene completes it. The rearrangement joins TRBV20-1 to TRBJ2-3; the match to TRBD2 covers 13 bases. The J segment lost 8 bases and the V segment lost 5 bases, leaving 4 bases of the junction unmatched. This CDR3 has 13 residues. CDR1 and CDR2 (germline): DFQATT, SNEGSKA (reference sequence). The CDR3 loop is CSARLAGGGTQYF. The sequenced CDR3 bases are TGCAGTGCTCGACTAGCGGGAGGTGGTACG.

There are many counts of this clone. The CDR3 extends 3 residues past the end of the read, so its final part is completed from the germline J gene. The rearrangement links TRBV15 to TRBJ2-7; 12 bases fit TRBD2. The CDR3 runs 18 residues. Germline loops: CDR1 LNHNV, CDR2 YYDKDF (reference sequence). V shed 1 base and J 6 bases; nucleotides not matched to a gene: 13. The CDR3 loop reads CATSRAPSGLAGRSEQYF. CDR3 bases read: TGTGCCACCAGCAGAGCCCCTTCTGGACTAGCGGGAAGGAGCGAG.

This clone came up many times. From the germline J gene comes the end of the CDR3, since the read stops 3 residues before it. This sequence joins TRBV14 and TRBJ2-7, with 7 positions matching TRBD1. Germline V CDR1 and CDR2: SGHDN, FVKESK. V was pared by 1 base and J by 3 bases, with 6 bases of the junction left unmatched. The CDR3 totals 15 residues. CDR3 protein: CASSQGSGGYYEQYF. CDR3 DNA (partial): TGTGCCAGCAGCCAAGGATCAGGGGGATACTACGAG.

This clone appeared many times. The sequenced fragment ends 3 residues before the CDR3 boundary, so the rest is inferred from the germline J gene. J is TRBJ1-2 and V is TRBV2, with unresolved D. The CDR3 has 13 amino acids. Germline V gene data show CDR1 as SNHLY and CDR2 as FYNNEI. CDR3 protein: CASSLTGGEGYTF. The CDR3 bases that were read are TGTGCCAGCAGCCTGACCGGCGGGGAAGGC.

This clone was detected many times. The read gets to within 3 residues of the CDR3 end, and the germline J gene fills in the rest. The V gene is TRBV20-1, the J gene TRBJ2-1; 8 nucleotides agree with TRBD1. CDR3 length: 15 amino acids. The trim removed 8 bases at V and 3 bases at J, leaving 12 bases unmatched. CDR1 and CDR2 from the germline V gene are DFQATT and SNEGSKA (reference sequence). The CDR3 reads CSLDRGRGVYNEQFF. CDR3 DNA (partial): TGCAGTCTTGACAGGGGAAGGGGCGTCTACAATGAG.

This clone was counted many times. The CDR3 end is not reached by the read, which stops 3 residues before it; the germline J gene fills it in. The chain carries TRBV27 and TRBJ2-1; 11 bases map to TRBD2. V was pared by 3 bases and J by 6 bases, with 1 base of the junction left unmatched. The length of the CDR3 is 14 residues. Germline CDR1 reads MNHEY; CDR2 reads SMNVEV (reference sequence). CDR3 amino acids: CASSFSGRANEQFF. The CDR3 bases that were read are TGTGCCAGCAGTTTTAGCGGGAGGGCCAATGAG.

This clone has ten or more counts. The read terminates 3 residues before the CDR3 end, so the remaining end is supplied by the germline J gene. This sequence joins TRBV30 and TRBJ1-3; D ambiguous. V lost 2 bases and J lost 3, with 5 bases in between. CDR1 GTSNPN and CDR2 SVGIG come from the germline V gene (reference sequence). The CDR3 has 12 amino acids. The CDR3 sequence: CAWSTGGNTIYF. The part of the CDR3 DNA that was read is TGTGCCTGGAGTACCGGTGGAAACACC.

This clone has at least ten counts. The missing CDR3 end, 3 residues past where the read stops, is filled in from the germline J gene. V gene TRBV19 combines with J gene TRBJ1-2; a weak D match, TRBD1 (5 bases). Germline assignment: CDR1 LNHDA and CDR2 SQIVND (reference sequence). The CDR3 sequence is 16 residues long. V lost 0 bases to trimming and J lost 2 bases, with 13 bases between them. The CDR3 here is CASSIEDDSGNYGYTF. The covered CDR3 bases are TGTGCCAGTAGTATAGAGGATGACAGCGGGAACTATGGC.

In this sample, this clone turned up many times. The chain's CDR3 is CASSSLSGRAADTQYF. The DNA read from the CDR3 is TGCGCCAGCAGCTCTCTTAGCGGGAGGGCGGCAGATACG. The chain has TRBV5-1 and TRBJ2-3; TRBD2 matches 11 bases. The CDR3 end lies 3 residues beyond the end of the read and is filled in from the germline J gene. CDR3 size: 16 residues. The germline CDR1 and CDR2 sequences are SGHRS and YFSETQ. The V gene end was trimmed by 3 bases and the J gene end by 4 bases; junction bases not matched to a gene: 7.

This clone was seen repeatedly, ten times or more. CDR3 DNA, as far as it was read: TGTGCCTCGGGGAGGGATTCGACGCCC. Translation: CASGRDSTP. The CDR3 in full is CASGRDSTPQHF. V is TRBV30 and J is TRBJ1-5; unclear D gene. The read terminates 3 residues ahead of where the CDR3 ends, so the germline J gene completes it. This CDR3 contains 12 residues. CDR1 and CDR2 (germline): GTSNPN, SVGIG (reference sequence). V gave up 7 bases and J gave up 9 bases, with 16 bases separating them. The full variable domain, with the rest looked up from reference TRBV30 and TRBJ1-5, is SQTIHQWPATLVQPVGSPLSLECTVEGTSNPNLYWYRQAAGRGLQLLFYSVGIGQISSEVPQNLSASRPQDRQFILSSKKLLLSDSGFYLCASGRDSTPQHFGDGTRLSIL.

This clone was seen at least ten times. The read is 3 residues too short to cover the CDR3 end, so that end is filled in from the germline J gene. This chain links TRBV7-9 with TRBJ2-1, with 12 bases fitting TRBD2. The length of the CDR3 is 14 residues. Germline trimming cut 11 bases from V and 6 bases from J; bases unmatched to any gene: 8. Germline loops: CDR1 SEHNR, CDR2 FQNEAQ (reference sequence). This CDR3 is CAPSPSGRANEQFF. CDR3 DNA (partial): TGTGCCCCCTCTCCTAGCGGGAGGGCCAATGAG.

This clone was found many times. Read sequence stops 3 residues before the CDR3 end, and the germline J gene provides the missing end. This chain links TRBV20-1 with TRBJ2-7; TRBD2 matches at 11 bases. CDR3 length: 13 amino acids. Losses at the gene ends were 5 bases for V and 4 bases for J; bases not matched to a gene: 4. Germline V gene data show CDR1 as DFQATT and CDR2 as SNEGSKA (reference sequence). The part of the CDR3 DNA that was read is TGCAGTGCTGACGGGACTAGCGGTTACGAG. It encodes CSADGTSGYE. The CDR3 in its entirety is CSADGTSGYEQYF.

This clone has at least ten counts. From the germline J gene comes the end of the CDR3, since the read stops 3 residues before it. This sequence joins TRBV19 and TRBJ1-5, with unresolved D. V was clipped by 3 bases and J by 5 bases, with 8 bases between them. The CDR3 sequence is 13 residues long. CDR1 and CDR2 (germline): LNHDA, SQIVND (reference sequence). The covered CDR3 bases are TGTGCCAGTAGTATGAACGGGGATCAGCCC. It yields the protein CASSMNGDQP. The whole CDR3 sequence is CASSMNGDQPQHF.